Shown below are 13 T cell receptor beta chains from a single sample sequenced in a study of T cell responses to AZD1222 COVID-19 vaccine. Generated by immunoSEQ multiplex PCR, the TCRdb table keeps only in-frame clones and is missing some. The sample records 250,000 to 300,000 clones, about 94% being singletons. Specimen: peripheral blood, collected 28 days after the second AZD1222 dose. These receptors were taken from an adult who received the AZD1222 COVID-19 vaccine.

V gene TRBV19 combines with J gene TRBJ2-1; 12 positions match TRBD2. The V gene's germline CDR1 is LNHDA and CDR2 SQIVND (reference sequence). CDR3 length: 16 residues. V lost 9 bases to trimming and J lost 3 bases; unmatched junction nucleotides: 9. In DNA form, the CDR3 reads TGTGCCAGCCAAAGGACTAGCGGGACCCTCTACAATGAGCAGTTCTTC. Protein sequence: CASQRTSGTLYNEQFF.

The V and J genes are TRBV5-1 and TRBJ2-2; 11 positions agree with TRBD2. The CDR3 loop spans 17 amino acids. The germline V gene has CDR1 SGHRS and CDR2 YFSETQ. The V and J ends lost 0 bases and 4 bases, in that order; junction bases with no gene match: 5. As DNA, the CDR3 is TGCGCCAGCAGCTTGGCCCGGACTAGCGGGTTCACCGGGGAGCTGTTTTTT. Its protein is CASSLARTSGFTGELFF.

The chain is built from TRBV29-1 and TRBJ1-1, with D perhaps TRBD1 (6 bases). The CDR3 totals 15 residues. V was shortened by 8 bases and J by 0 bases, with 19 bases between the two germline ends. Germline-derived CDR1 and CDR2 are SQVTM and ANQGSEA. This CDR3 reads CSHGGGRGLNTEAFF. CDR3 nucleotide sequence: TGCAGCCATGGTGGGGGCCGGGGGCTGAACACTGAAGCTTTCTTT.

The CDR3 coding sequence is TGTGCCAACAACACACAGGGACAGAACACTGAAGCTTTCTTT. Protein sequence: CANNTQGQNTEAFF. This chain joins TRBV2 and TRBJ1-1, with a possible D match to TRBD1 (6 bases). Trimming left V 10 bases short and J 1 base short, with 16 bases between. This CDR3 comprises 14 residues. The V gene's germline CDR1 is SNHLY and CDR2 FYNNEI.

The chain has TRBV19 and TRBJ2-2, with D possibly TRBD1 on 5 matching bases. V was shortened by 6 bases and J by 2 bases, with 10 bases between the two germline ends. The V gene's germline CDR1 is LNHDA and CDR2 SQIVND (reference sequence). The CDR3 consists of 14 residues. The CDR3 spells CASRPQGNTGELFF. CDR3 DNA: TGTGCCAGTAGGCCCCAGGGAAACACCGGGGAGCTGTTTTTT.

The J gene is TRBJ2-7, the V gene TRBV13, with 7 bases identical to TRBD2. The CDR3 contains 13 residues. Unmatched junction bases numbered 5, after V lost 2 bases and J lost 7 bases. From germline, CDR1 is PRHDT and CDR2 FYEKMQ (reference sequence). The CDR3 protein is CASSLFQGLEQYF. CDR3 DNA sequence: TGTGCCAGCAGCTTATTTCAGGGACTAGAGCAGTACTTC.

V gene TRBV6-5 combines with J gene TRBJ2-7; D gene unclear. The germline V and J ends were trimmed by 0 bases and 0 bases, with 9 bases remaining between them. The germline CDR1 and CDR2 sequences are MNHEY and SVGAGI. CDR3 length: 15 residues. The CDR3 is CASSYSSAYSYEQYF. Written as DNA, the CDR3 is TGTGCCAGCAGTTACTCAAGCGCCTACTCCTACGAGCAGTACTTC.

As to this clone: Sequence at one end of the junction differs from germline and may be a read error. The chain combines TRBV6-5 with TRBJ1-2; D not certain. CDR3 length: 12 residues. CDR1 MNHEY and CDR2 SVGAGI come from the germline V gene. CDR3: CASRYSFGGYTF. The CDR3, as DNA: TGTGCCAGCAGATACTCATTCGGTGGCTACACCTTC.

The chain combines TRBV12-5 with TRBJ2-4; TRBD2 matches at 9 bases. Germline V gene lookup returns CDR1 LGHNT and CDR2 FRNRAP. The V segment lost 7 bases and the J segment 0 bases; nucleotides outside the gene matches: 4. The length of the CDR3 is 15 residues. The CDR3 spells CASADSGRAKNIQYF. CDR3 DNA: TGTGCTAGTGCCGATAGCGGGAGAGCCAAAAACATTCAGTACTTC. Full variable domain (remainder filled in from reference TRBV12-5 and TRBJ2-4): DARVTQTPRHKVTEMGQEVTMRCQPILGHNTVFWYRQTMMQGLELLAYFRNRAPLDDSGMPKDRFSAEMPDATLATLKIQPSEPRDSAVYFCASADSGRAKNIQYFGAGTRLSVL.

This rearrangement joins TRBV24-1 to TRBJ2-3, with 13 bases matching TRBD2. There are 15 residues in the CDR3. Trimming cost V 9 bases and J 5 bases; bases outside gene matches: 7. From germline, CDR1 is KGHDR and CDR2 SFDVKD. CDR3 region: CATGLAGARRDTQYF. In DNA form, the CDR3 reads TGTGCCACCGGACTAGCGGGGGCCAGGAGAGATACGCAGTATTTT.

The J gene is TRBJ1-2, the V gene TRBV28; no firm D call. This CDR3 comprises 14 residues. Trimming removed 6 bases at V and 5 bases at J, with 16 bases between. Looked up from germline, CDR1 is MDHEN and CDR2 is SYDVKM. The CDR3 DNA follows: TGTGCCAGCAGGGGCGGGTCCCCAAGGTATGGCTACACCTTC. Translating gives CASRGGSPRYGYTF.

This sequence joins TRBV7-2 and TRBJ1-6; possible D gene TRBD1, 6 bases. Germline V gene data show CDR1 as SGHTA and CDR2 as FQGNSA. This CDR3 comprises 15 residues. Trimming shortened V by 5 bases and J by 4 bases, and 12 bases separated the two germline ends. The CDR3 sequence is CASSPGTLYNSPLHF. In DNA, the CDR3 is TGTGCCAGCAGCCCAGGGACACTATATAATTCACCCCTCCACTTT.

The chain carries TRBV28 and TRBJ1-5; D might be TRBD1 (6 bases). Germline V gene data show CDR1 as MDHEN and CDR2 as SYDVKM. V was trimmed by 1 base and J by 3 bases, leaving 13 bases between them. This CDR3 has 16 amino acids. The CDR3 is CASSLSLQGLNQPQHF. The CDR3, as DNA: TGTGCCAGCAGTTTATCCCTACAGGGACTCAATCAGCCCCAGCATTTT.